This record concerns one TCR beta chain sequence. The sample comes from a study of blood T cell repertoires in COVID-19. Study-level background: Researchers got acute and convalescent COVID-19 samples from the United States, Italy and Spain. The analysed material was cDNA or gDNA that came from T cells, B-cell-depleted T cells, or PBMCs.

V was pared by 5 bases and J by 1 base, with 12 bases between. There are 14 residues in the CDR3. Germline V gene sequence: CDR1 SGHVS, CDR2 FQNEAQ. Patients of the Seattle cohort, enrolled during active infection, were followed longitudinally. As processed by the authors: The assay estimated nucleated cells by amplifying reference gene primers. Sequenced by immunoSEQ multiplex PCR; TCRdb stores in-frame clones only, minus some. That table supplies the V and J calls and clone size; D and trimming were determined from the DNA. The top ten clones hold under 3% of a sample with around 400,000 clones, more than 75% of them seen once.

This TCR was sampled from a woman aged 55 to 70 with COVID-19, enrolled during active disease. This chain links TRBV7-8 with TRBJ2-7, with D possibly TRBD1 on 6 matching bases. Specimen: peripheral blood. CDR3: CASSTGQKSYEQYF. CDR3 bases: TGTGCCAGCAGCACCGGACAGAAATCCTACGAGCAGTACTTC.